This T cell receptor (beta chain) was profiled in a study of T cell responses to AZD1222 COVID-19 vaccine. V was pared by 7 bases and J by 0 bases, with 12 bases between. From germline, CDR1 is MNHEY and CDR2 SVGAGI. This CDR3 region has 14 residues. Here immunoSEQ multiplex PCR was the method, and the copy in TCRdb shows in-frame clones only, minus some. The profile covers approximately 150,000 clones, with 85% to 95% appearing a single time and roughly 0.9% taken by the ten largest. This chain joins TRBV6-5 and TRBJ1-2; D is undetermined. The clonotype was recovered from an adult in good health. The specimen comprised peripheral blood, sampled on day 0 of AZD1222 vaccination. DNA of the CDR3: TGTGCCAGCACCCCCGTCGATGCTAACTATGGCTACACCTTC. It codes for CASTPVDANYGYTF.